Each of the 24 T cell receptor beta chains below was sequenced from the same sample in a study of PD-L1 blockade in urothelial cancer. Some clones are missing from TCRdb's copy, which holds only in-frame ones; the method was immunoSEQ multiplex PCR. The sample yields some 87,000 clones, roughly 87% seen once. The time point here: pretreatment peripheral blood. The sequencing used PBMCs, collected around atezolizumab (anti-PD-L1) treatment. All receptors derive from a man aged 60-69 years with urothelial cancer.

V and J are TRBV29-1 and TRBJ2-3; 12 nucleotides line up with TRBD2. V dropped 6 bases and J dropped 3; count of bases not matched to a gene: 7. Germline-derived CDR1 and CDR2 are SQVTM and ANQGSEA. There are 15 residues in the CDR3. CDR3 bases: TGCAGCGTGGTCCTAGCGGGGGGGACTACAGATACGCAGTATTTT. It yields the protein CSVVLAGGTTDTQYF.

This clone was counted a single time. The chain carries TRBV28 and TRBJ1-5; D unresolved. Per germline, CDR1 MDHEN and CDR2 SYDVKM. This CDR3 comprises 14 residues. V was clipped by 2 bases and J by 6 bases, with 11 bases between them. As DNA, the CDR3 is TGTGCCAGCAGTTTAAGGAACCGGGGTCAGCCCCAGCATTTT. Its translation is CASSLRNRGQPQHF.

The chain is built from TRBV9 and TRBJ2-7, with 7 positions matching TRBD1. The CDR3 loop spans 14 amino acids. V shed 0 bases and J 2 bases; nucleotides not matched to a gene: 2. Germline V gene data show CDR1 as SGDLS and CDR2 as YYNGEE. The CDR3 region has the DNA TGTGCCAGCAGCGTAGTGGGACAGCCCTACGAGCAGTACTTC. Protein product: CASSVVGQPYEQYF.

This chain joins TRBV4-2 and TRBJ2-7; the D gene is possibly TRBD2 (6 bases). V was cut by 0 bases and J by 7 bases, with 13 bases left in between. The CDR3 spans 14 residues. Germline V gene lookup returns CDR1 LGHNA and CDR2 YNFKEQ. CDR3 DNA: TGTGCCAGCAGCCAAGAGGTCGGGGGTTGGGAGCAGTACTTC. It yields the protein CASSQEVGGWEQYF.

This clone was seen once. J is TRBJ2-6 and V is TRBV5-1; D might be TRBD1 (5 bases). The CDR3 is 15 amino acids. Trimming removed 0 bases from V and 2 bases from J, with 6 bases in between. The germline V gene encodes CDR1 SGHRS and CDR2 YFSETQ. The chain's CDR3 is CASSLGQPGANVLTF. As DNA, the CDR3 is TGCGCCAGCAGCTTGGGACAGCCTGGGGCCAACGTCCTGACTTTC.

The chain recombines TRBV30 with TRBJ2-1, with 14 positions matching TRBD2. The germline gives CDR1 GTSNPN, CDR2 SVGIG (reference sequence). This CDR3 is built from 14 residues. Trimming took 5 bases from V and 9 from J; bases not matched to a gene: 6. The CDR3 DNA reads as TGTGCCTGGGGTGGACTAGCGGGAGGTTCTGAGCAGTTCTTC. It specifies CAWGGLAGGSEQFF.

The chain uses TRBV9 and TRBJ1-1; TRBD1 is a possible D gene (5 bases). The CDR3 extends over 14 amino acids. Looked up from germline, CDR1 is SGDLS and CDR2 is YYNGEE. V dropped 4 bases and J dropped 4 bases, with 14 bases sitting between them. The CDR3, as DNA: TGTGCCAGCAGCCCCCAAGTGGGGGGCACTGAAGCTTTCTTT. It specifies CASSPQVGGTEAFF.

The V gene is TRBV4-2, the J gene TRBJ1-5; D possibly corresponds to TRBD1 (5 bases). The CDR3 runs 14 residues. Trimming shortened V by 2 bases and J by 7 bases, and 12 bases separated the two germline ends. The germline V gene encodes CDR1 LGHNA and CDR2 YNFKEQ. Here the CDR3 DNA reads TGTGCCAGCAGCCAATCAGGGAAACGACAGCCCCAGCATTTT. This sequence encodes CASSQSGKRQPQHF.

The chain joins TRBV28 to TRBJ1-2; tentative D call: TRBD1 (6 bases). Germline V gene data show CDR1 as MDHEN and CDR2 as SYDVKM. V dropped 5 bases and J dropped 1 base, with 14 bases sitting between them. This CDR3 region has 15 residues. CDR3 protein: CASSTAQGSNYGYTF. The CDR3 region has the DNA TGTGCCAGCAGTACGGCACAGGGTAGTAACTATGGCTACACCTTC.

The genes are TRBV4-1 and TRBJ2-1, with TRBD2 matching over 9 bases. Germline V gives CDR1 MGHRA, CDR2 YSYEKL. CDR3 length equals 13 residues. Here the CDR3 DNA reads TGCGCAAGTAGCGGGAGCTCCTACAATGAGCAGTTCTTC. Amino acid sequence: CASSGSSYNEQFF.

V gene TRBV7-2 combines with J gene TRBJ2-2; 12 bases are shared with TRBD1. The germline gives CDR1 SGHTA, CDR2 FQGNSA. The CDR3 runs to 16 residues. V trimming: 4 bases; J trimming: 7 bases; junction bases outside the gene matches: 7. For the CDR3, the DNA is TGTGCCAGCAGCTCTCCGGGACAGGGGGCGGGCGGGGAGCTGTTTTTT. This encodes CASSSPGQGAGGELFF.

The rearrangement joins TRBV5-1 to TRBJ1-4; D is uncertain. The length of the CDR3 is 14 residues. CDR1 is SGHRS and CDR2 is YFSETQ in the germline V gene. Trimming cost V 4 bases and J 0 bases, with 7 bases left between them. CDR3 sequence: CASSPTTTNEKLFF. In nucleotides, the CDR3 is TGCGCCAGCAGCCCCACTACAACTAATGAAAAACTGTTTTTT.

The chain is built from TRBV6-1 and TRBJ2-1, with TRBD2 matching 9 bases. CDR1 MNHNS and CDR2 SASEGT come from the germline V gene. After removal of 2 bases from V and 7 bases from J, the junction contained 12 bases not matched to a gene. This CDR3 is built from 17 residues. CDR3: CASSEWAGGRRGNEQFF. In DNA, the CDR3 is TGTGCCAGCAGTGAATGGGCGGGAGGGCGGCGCGGGAATGAGCAGTTCTTC.

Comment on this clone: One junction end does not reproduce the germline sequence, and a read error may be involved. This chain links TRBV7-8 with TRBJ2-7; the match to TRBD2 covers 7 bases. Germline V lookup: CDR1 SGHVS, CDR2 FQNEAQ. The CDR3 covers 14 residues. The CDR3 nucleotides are TGTGCCAGCAGCTTAGTGGGAGGGCAGAGGGAAGGGACCTTC. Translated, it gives CASSLVGGQREGTF.

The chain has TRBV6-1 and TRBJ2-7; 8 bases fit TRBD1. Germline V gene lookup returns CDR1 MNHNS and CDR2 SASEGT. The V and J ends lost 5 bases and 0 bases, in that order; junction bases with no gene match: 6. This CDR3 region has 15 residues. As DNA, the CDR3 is TGTGCCAGCAGTCGACAGGGGCCAAGCTCCTACGAGCAGTACTTC. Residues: CASSRQGPSSYEQYF.

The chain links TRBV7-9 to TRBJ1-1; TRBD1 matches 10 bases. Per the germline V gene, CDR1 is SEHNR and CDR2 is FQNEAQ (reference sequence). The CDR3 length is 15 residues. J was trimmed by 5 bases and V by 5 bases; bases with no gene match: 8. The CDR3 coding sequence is TGTGCCAGCAGCAAGCCAGGGACAGGGGAAACTGAAGCTTTCTTT. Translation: CASSKPGTGETEAFF.

The CDR3 nucleotides are TGCAGCGTTGACCGGACAGAAGAGACCCAGTACTTC. Protein sequence: CSVDRTEETQYF. V is TRBV29-1 and J is TRBJ2-5; TRBD1 might be the D (6 bases). The V end was cut by 3 bases, the J end by 3 bases, with 8 bases between. Germline V gene data show CDR1 as SQVTM and CDR2 as ANQGSEA. The length of the CDR3 is 12 residues.

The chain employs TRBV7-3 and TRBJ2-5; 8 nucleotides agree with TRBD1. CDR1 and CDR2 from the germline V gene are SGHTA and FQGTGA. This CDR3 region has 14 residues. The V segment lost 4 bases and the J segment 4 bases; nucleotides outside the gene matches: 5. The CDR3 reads CASSSQGGGETQYF. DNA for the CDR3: TGTGCCAGCAGCTCACAGGGGGGCGGAGAGACCCAGTACTTC. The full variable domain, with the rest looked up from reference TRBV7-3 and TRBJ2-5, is GAGVSQTPSNKVTEKGKYVELRCDPISGHTALYWYRQSLGQGPEFLIYFQGTGAADDSGLPNDRFFAVRPEGSVSTLKIQRTERGDSAVYLCASSSQGGGETQYFGPGTRLLVL.

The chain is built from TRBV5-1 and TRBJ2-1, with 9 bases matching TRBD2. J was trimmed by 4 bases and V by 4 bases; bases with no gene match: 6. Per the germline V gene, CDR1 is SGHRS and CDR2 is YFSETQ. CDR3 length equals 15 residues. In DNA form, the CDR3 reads TGCGCCAGCAGCCTAGTAGCGGGGGCGTACAATGAGCAGTTCTTC. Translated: CASSLVAGAYNEQFF.

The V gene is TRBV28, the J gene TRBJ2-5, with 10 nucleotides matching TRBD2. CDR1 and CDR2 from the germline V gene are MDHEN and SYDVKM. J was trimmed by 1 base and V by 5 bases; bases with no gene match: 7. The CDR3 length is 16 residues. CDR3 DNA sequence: TGTGCCAGCAGTCCATACCCTAGCGGGGGCCAAGAGACCCAGTACTTC. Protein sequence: CASSPYPSGGQETQYF. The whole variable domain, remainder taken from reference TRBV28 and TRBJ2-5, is DVKVTQSSRYLVKRTGEKVFLECVQDMDHENMFWYRQDPGLGLRLIYFSYDVKMKEKGDIPEGYSVSREKKERFSLILESASTNQTSMYLCASSPYPSGGQETQYFGPGTRLLVL.

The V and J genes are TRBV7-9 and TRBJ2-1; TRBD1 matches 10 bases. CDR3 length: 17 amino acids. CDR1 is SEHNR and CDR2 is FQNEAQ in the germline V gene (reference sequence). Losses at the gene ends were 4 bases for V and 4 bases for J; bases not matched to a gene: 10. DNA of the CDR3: TGTGCCAGCAGCTCTTCAGGGGGGACAGGGGTATACAATGAGCAGTTCTTC. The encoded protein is CASSSSGGTGVYNEQFF.

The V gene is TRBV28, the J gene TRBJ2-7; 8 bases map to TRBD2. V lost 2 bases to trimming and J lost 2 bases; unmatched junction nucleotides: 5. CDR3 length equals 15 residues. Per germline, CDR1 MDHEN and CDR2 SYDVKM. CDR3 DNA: TGTGCCAGCAGTTTAACGGGAGGGCCTCCCTACGAGCAGTACTTC. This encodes CASSLTGGPPYEQYF.

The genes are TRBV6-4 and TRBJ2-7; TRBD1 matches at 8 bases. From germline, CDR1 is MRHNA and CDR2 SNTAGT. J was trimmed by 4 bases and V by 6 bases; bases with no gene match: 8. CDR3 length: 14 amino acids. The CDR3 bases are TGTGCCAGCAGCCTCGGGACAGGTGTTTACGAGCAGTACTTC. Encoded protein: CASSLGTGVYEQYF.

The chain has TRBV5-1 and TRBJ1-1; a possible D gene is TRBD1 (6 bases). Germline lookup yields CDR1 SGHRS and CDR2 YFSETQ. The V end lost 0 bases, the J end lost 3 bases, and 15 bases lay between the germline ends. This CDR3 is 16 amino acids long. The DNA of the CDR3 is TGCGCCAGCAGCTTGGGAGGGGGGGGCGCGCACACTGAAGCTTTCTTT. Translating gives CASSLGGGGAHTEAFF.